The subject of this entry is one TCR beta chain. These data belong to a study of T-cell reconstitution after alpha-beta-depleted transplantation in children. Unique molecular identifiers were incorporated when the TCRbeta library was constructed. TCRdb independently ran MiXCR on the PCR reads; one entry per CDR3 protein. The sample has under 250,000 distinct CDR3 sequences, about 24% seen once; the top ten hold 4.8%. The CDR3 covers 15 residues. Germline CDR1 reads LGHNA; CDR2 reads YSLEER. The V and J ends lost 0 bases and 2 bases, in that order; junction bases with no gene match: 3. Source: PBMCs, mostly from graft donor cells, taken 360 days after TCRalphabeta/CD19-depleted stem cell transplant. The J gene is TRBJ2-7, the V gene TRBV4-3, with TRBD2 matching over 8 bases. The source of this sequence is a female patient between 2 and 10 years old who had a stem cell transplant for congenital amegakaryocytic thrombocytopenia, so the T cells may come from the graft donor. CDR3 DNA sequence: TGCGCCAGCAGCCAAGAACCGGGAGGGCCCTACGAGCAGTACTTC. It specifies CASSQEPGGPYEQYF.